A single T cell receptor (beta chain) is shown here with its context. J was trimmed by 2 bases and V by 2 bases; bases with no gene match: 4. The CDR3 is 14 residues long. Germline V CDR1 and CDR2: SGDLS, YYNGEE. The data stem from a study of cytomegalovirus exposure and HLA in healthy donors. Primers for the PCR totalled 60 Vbeta and 13 Jbeta. Produced via immunoSEQ multiplex PCR; TCRdb's table is partial and in-frame only. The table records roughly 100,000 clones, more than 65% of them present only once. Sequences were obtained from PBMCs. This TCR was recovered from a woman between 18 and 30 years old in good health and CMV-seropositive. V gene TRBV9 combines with J gene TRBJ2-7; TRBD1 matches 7 bases. CDR3 nucleotides: TGTGCCAGCAGCGTTACAGGGGTCCCCTACGAGCAGTACTTC. Residues: CASSVTGVPYEQYF.